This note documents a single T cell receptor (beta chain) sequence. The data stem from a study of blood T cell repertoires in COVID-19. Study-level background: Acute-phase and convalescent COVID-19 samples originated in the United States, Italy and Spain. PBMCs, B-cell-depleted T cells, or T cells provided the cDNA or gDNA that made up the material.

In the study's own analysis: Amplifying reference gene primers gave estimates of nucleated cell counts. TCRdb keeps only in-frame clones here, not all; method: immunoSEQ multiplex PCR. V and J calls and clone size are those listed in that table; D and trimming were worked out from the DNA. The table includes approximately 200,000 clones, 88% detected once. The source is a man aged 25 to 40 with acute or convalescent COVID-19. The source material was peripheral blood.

This CDR3 is CASSSGTSVYEQYF. CDR3 in DNA: TGTGCCAGCAGCTCAGGGACTAGCGTTTACGAGCAGTACTTC. V is TRBV5-6 and J is TRBJ2-7; 10 nucleotides match TRBD2. Germline V gene lookup returns CDR1 SGHDT and CDR2 YYEEEE. V lost 3 bases and J lost 4; bases outside the gene matches: 4. This CDR3 has 14 amino acids.